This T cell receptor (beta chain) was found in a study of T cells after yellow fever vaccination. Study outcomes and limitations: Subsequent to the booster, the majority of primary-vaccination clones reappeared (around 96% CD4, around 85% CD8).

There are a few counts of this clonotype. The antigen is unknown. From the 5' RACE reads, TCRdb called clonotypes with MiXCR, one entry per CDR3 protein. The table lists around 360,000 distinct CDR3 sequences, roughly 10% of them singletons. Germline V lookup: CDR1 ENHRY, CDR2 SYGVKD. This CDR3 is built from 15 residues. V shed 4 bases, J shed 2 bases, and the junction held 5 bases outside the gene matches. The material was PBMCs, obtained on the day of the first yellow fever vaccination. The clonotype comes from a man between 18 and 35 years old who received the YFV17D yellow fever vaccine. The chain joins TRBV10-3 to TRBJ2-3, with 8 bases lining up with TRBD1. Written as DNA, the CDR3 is TGTGCCATCAGTGGGCGGACAGGGTTCACAGATACGCAGTATTTT. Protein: CAISGRTGFTDTQYF.